Following are 12 T cell receptor beta chains from one sample sequenced in a study of blood T cell repertoires in COVID-19. Repertoires were generated with immunoSEQ multiplex PCR, while TCRdb's copy carries only in-frame clones and drops some. This table has under 150,000 clones, about 85% appearing once. Sequenced material: peripheral blood. These receptors all stem from a human donor in a cohort sampled during active COVID-19.

The chain employs TRBV19 and TRBJ2-7, with 8 nucleotides matching TRBD1. J was trimmed by 0 bases and V by 4 bases; bases with no gene match: 5. Germline loops: CDR1 LNHDA, CDR2 SQIVND (reference sequence). The CDR3 is 15 residues long. Here the CDR3 reads CASSTTGTGSYEQYF. As DNA, the CDR3 is TGTGCCAGTAGTACAACCGGGACAGGCTCCTACGAGCAGTACTTC.

The V and J genes are TRBV7-2 and TRBJ2-3; 7 bases line up with TRBD2. The ends lost 1 base at V and 5 bases at J; junction bases unmatched: 12. The CDR3 contains 17 residues. In germline, CDR1 is SGHTA, CDR2 FQGNSA. The DNA of the CDR3 is TGTGCCAGCAGCTTAGGGTTAGCGGGCCCCGCGAGAGATACGCAGTATTTT. Its translation is CASSLGLAGPARDTQYF.

The chain has TRBV15 and TRBJ2-3; weak D call: TRBD2 (7 bases). Looked up from germline, CDR1 is LNHNV and CDR2 is YYDKDF (reference sequence). Trimming pared 5 bases from V and 2 bases from J, leaving 14 bases between. This CDR3 spans 15 amino acids. The CDR3 region is CATSQRDTNTDTQYF. The CDR3, as DNA: TGTGCCACCAGCCAGCGGGACACCAACACAGATACGCAGTATTTT.

V usage is TRBV7-2 and J usage is TRBJ1-6, with unresolved D. V was cut by 3 bases and J by 9 bases, with 9 bases left in between. The length of the CDR3 is 13 residues. The V gene's germline CDR1 is SGHTA and CDR2 FQGNSA. CDR3: CASSLPTGSPLHF. The CDR3 DNA reads as TGTGCCAGCAGCTTGCCTACGGGTTCACCCCTCCACTTT.

The rearrangement joins TRBV27 to TRBJ2-3; tentatively, D is TRBD2 (6 bases). V lost 4 bases, J lost 4 bases, and 12 bases lay in between. This CDR3 is built from 14 residues. Germline CDR1 and CDR2: MNHEY and SMNVEV (reference sequence). The CDR3 sequence: CASSWDSHADTQYF. CDR3 bases: TGTGCCAGCAGTTGGGACTCCCACGCAGATACGCAGTATTTT.

The chain carries TRBV25-1 and TRBJ1-6, with TRBD1 matching over 9 bases. Germline CDR1 and CDR2: MGHDK and SYGVNS. The J segment lost 7 bases and the V segment lost 6 bases, leaving 4 bases of the junction unmatched. This CDR3 contains 14 residues. CDR3 sequence reads: CASRGQGFNSPLHF. DNA of the CDR3: TGTGCCAGCAGAGGACAGGGGTTCAATTCACCCCTCCACTTT.

V gene TRBV30 combines with J gene TRBJ2-1, with 11 bases identical to TRBD2. The germline V gene encodes CDR1 GTSNPN and CDR2 SVGIG (reference sequence). CDR3 length: 21 residues. V dropped 4 bases and J dropped 1; count of bases not matched to a gene: 21. The CDR3 sequence: CAWMARLLAGAPPPSYNEQFF. Written as DNA, the CDR3 is TGTGCCTGGATGGCCCGTTTACTAGCGGGGGCACCTCCCCCGTCCTACAATGAGCAGTTCTTC.

The chain carries TRBV27 and TRBJ2-3, with 8 bases aligning to TRBD1. In germline, CDR1 is MNHEY, CDR2 SMNVEV (reference sequence). J gave up 2 bases and V 7 bases, and 5 bases lay outside the gene matches. The CDR3 extends over 14 amino acids. The CDR3 sequence is CASTGRGPTDTQYF. For the CDR3, the DNA is TGTGCCAGCACGGGCAGGGGGCCCACAGATACGCAGTATTTT.

The rearrangement links TRBV3-1 (or the pseudogene TRBV3-2) to TRBJ2-7; possibly TRBD2 for D (7 bases). CDR1 LGHDT and CDR2 YNNKEL come from the germline V gene (reference sequence). V dropped 1 base and J dropped 5 bases, with 15 bases sitting between them. The CDR3 contains 15 residues. In DNA form, the CDR3 reads TGTGCCAGCAGCCAAGGAGGGGGAGGGAAGAACGAGCAGTACTTC. Its translation is CASSQGGGGKNEQYF.

V gene TRBV30 combines with J gene TRBJ1-5; TRBD1 matches at 7 bases. V lost 4 bases to trimming and J lost 7 bases; unmatched junction nucleotides: 7. CDR1 and CDR2 (germline): GTSNPN, SVGIG (reference sequence). This CDR3 is 13 amino acids long. The CDR3 coding sequence is TGTGCCTGGAAGGGACAGTCGAACCAGCCCCAGCATTTT. It yields the protein CAWKGQSNQPQHF.

The rearrangement links TRBV4-3 to TRBJ1-2; 8 nucleotides match TRBD1. J lost 8 bases, V lost 2 bases, and 7 bases had no gene match. CDR3 size: 14 residues. The germline V gene has CDR1 LGHNA and CDR2 YSLEER. The CDR3: CASSQSQGAGGYTF. CDR3 DNA sequence: TGCGCCAGCAGCCAATCGCAGGGGGCGGGCGGCTACACCTTC.

The V and J genes are TRBV7-3 and TRBJ2-5; possible D gene TRBD2, 7 bases. Trimming removed 2 bases at V and 2 bases at J, with 12 bases between. The germline gives CDR1 SGHTA, CDR2 FQGTGA. This CDR3 has 15 residues. The chain's CDR3 is CASSLGGGKQETQYF. DNA for the CDR3: TGTGCCAGCAGCTTAGGCGGGGGCAAACAAGAGACCCAGTACTTC. The full variable domain, in which reference TRBV7-3 and TRBJ2-5 provide the parts outside the CDR3, is GAGVSQTPSNKVTEKGKYVELRCDPISGHTALYWYRQSLGQGPEFLIYFQGTGAADDSGLPNDRFFAVRPEGSVSTLKIQRTERGDSAVYLCASSLGGGKQETQYFGPGTRLLVL.